Shown below are 20 T cell receptor beta chains from a single sample sequenced in a study of neoadjuvant anti-PD-1 for oral cavity cancer. The repertoire was sequenced with immunoSEQ multiplex PCR; TCRdb's copy has only in-frame clones and lacks some. The data hold about 14,000 clones, with about 70% observed a single time. The time point was: after neoadjuvant nivolumab, at surgical resection. Here the sequenced sample was PBMCs, taken after nivolumab (anti-PD-1) treatment. These receptors all stem from a person aged 35-79 years with oral cavity squamous cell carcinoma.

V and J are TRBV29-1 and TRBJ2-7; 9 positions agree with TRBD1. The germline V gene encodes CDR1 SQVTM and CDR2 ANQGSEA. V lost 7 bases and J lost 5; bases outside the gene matches: 6. The CDR3 covers 12 residues. The CDR3 sequence is CSGSGTGHEQYF. CDR3 DNA: TGCAGCGGATCCGGGACAGGGCACGAGCAGTACTTC.

The rearrangement links TRBV4-2 to TRBJ1-5; weak D call: TRBD1 (5 bases). This CDR3 is 15 amino acids long. V was clipped by 0 bases and J by 6 bases, with 12 bases between them. Germline loops: CDR1 LGHNA, CDR2 YNFKEQ. The CDR3 spells CASSQEGHQGQPQHF. In DNA, the CDR3 is TGTGCCAGCAGCCAAGAGGGCCATCAGGGTCAGCCCCAGCATTTT.

This clone showed up just once. The chain recombines TRBV6-1 with TRBJ1-2; 8 positions match TRBD1. CDR3 length: 18 residues. V was pared by 4 bases and J by 3 bases, with 16 bases of the junction left unmatched. Per germline, CDR1 MNHNS and CDR2 SASEGT. The DNA of the CDR3 is TGTGCCAGCAGTGGAGCGGGGCAGGGGGCAAGGGGGTACTATGGCTACACCTTC. Encoded protein: CASSGAGQGARGYYGYTF.

This sequence joins TRBV5-1 and TRBJ2-1; 12 bases fit TRBD2. Unmatched junction bases numbered 7, after V lost 3 bases and J lost 3 bases. There are 17 residues in the CDR3. CDR1 and CDR2 from the germline V gene are SGHRS and YFSETQ. Here the CDR3 DNA reads TGCGCCAGCAGCTCTTCTCCGGGACTAGCGGGCTACAATGAGCAGTTCTTC. Protein sequence: CASSSSPGLAGYNEQFF.

The chain joins TRBV14 to TRBJ2-3; D might be TRBD2 (5 bases). The CDR3 is made up of 14 amino acids. V lost 5 bases and J 1 base, leaving 10 bases between the germline ends. CDR1 is SGHDN and CDR2 is FVKESK in the germline V gene. The CDR3 loop is CASSSRSGTDTQYF. The DNA for the CDR3 is TGTGCCAGCAGCTCACGTAGCGGCACAGATACGCAGTATTTT.

The V and J genes are TRBV4-1 and TRBJ2-7, with 8 positions matching TRBD1. The germline CDR1 and CDR2 sequences are MGHRA and YSYEKL. V was clipped by 4 bases and J by 3 bases; unmatched bases: 11. CDR3 size: 16 residues. As DNA, the CDR3 is TGCGCCAGCAGCCCCGGGGTGGACAGGGCTCTCTACGAGCAGTACTTC. This sequence encodes CASSPGVDRALYEQYF.

This chain connects TRBV11-3 to TRBJ2-1, with D possibly matching TRBD1 (6 bases). V shed 1 base and J shed 0 bases, with 10 bases lying between them. The CDR3 consists of 16 residues. CDR1 is SGHNT and CDR2 is YENEEA in the germline V gene. The CDR3 loop reads CASSLAGDPSYNEQFF. The CDR3 DNA is TGTGCCAGCAGCTTAGCAGGGGATCCCTCCTACAATGAGCAGTTCTTC.

Only one count was recorded for this clone. The rearrangement links TRBV6-1 to TRBJ2-1; D gene unclear. With 6 bases removed from V and 4 bases from J, the gap between germline ends came to 7 bases. The CDR3 runs to 12 residues. CDR1 is MNHNS, CDR2 SASEGT, per germline. In nucleotides, the CDR3 is TGTGCCAGCAGGCCCAGTTACAATGAGCAGTTCTTC. This sequence encodes CASRPSYNEQFF.

The chain couples TRBV25-1 to TRBJ2-7; D may be TRBD1 or TRBD2 (5 bases each). Trimming took off 6 bases at V and 4 bases at J, with 13 bases between the two ends. The CDR3 runs to 13 residues. Germline lookup yields CDR1 MGHDK and CDR2 SYGVNS. The CDR3 reads CASRRGPIYEQYF. The CDR3 nucleotides are TGTGCCAGCAGGAGGGGACCGATTTACGAGCAGTACTTC.

The chain links TRBV7-9 to TRBJ1-1; tentative D call: TRBD1 (6 bases). V lost 4 bases and J 4 bases, leaving 19 bases between the germline ends. CDR1 is SEHNR and CDR2 is FQNEAQ in the germline V gene (reference sequence). This CDR3 spans 16 amino acids. In DNA form, the CDR3 reads TGTGCCAGCAGCTACACTGGCGGGGGCGTTGGCACTGAAGCTTTCTTT. Translated, it gives CASSYTGGGVGTEAFF.

CDR3 sequence reads: CASSETNEKLFF. The CDR3 DNA follows: TGTGCCAGTAGTGAAACTAATGAAAAACTGTTTTTT. The chain joins TRBV19 to TRBJ1-4; D remains unclear. Trimming stripped 5 bases from V and 1 base from J, with 2 bases between. The CDR3 totals 12 residues. Germline loops: CDR1 LNHDA, CDR2 SQIVND (reference sequence).

This chain connects TRBV11-3 to TRBJ2-1, with TRBD2 matching over 8 bases. Germline-derived CDR1 and CDR2 are SGHNT and YENEEA. The CDR3 has 17 amino acids. V dropped 5 bases and J dropped 5; count of bases not matched to a gene: 14. The CDR3, as DNA: TGTGCCAGCAGCGACAGCTGGGGACGGGAGGGCCACAATGAGCAGTTCTTC. This codes for CASSDSWGREGHNEQFF.

Only a few counts were recorded for this clone. The chain is built from TRBV2 and TRBJ2-2, with D possibly called TRBD1 or TRBD2 (7 bases each). The V end was cut by 5 bases, the J end by 3 bases, with 22 bases between. The CDR3 loop spans 18 amino acids. The germline CDR1 and CDR2 sequences are SNHLY and FYNNEI. CDR3 protein: CASSPRGWQGVDTGELFF. Written as DNA, the CDR3 is TGTGCCAGCAGTCCGCGGGGGTGGCAGGGGGTAGACACCGGGGAGCTGTTTTTT.

This chain joins TRBV5-1 and TRBJ1-4; maybe TRBD1 (6 bases). The CDR3 is 15 residues long. From germline, CDR1 is SGHRS and CDR2 YFSETQ. V was cut by 0 bases and J by 3 bases, with 9 bases left in between. The CDR3 sequence is CASSLADSSNEKLFF. CDR3 coding DNA: TGCGCCAGCAGCTTGGCGGACAGCTCTAATGAAAAACTGTTTTTT. The full variable domain, its missing parts supplied by reference TRBV5-1 and TRBJ1-4, is KAGVTQTPRYLIKTRGQQVTLSCSPISGHRSVSWYQQTPGQGLQFLFEYFSETQRNKGNFPGRFSGRQFSNSRSEMNVSTLELGDSALYLCASSLADSSNEKLFFGSGTQLSVL.

DNA for the CDR3: TGTGCCAGCTCACCAGGGGGGCTGAACTATGGCTACACCTTC. Protein sequence: CASSPGGLNYGYTF. The chain employs TRBV18 and TRBJ1-2, with D tentatively TRBD1 (6 bases). The ends were cut back, 2 bases at V and 2 bases at J, with 9 bases in the middle. Germline CDR1 reads KGHSH; CDR2 reads LQKENI. The CDR3 has 14 residues.

The CDR3 sequence: CASSYSIATEAFF. The DNA of the CDR3 is TGTGCCAGCAGTTACTCGATTGCGACGGAAGCTTTCTTT. J is TRBJ1-1 and V is TRBV6-5; D uncertain. This CDR3 region has 13 residues. Between the trimmed V and J ends, which lost 0 bases and 8 bases, there was a span of 10 bases. Germline-derived CDR1 and CDR2 are MNHEY and SVGAGI.

The chain joins TRBV29-1 to TRBJ1-4; 9 nucleotides agree with TRBD1. V was pared by 4 bases and J by 7 bases, with 4 bases of the junction left unmatched. CDR1 is SQVTM, CDR2 ANQGSEA, per germline. This CDR3 comprises 13 residues. CDR3 nucleotide sequence: TGCAGCGTTGCGACAGGGGGGGGTGAAAAACTGTTTTTT. This codes for CSVATGGGEKLFF.

The chain is built from TRBV28 and TRBJ1-4, with 11 bases aligning to TRBD1. J lost 11 bases, V lost 4 bases, and 9 bases had no gene match. Germline V gene sequence: CDR1 MDHEN, CDR2 SYDVKM. This CDR3 is 15 amino acids long. The CDR3 DNA reads as TGTGCCAGCAGTTCAGTCCCGGGACAGGGGGGGAAACTGTTTTTT. This encodes CASSSVPGQGGKLFF.

The chain couples TRBV5-1 to TRBJ2-7, with D maybe TRBD2 (5 bases). V shed 2 bases and J shed 0 bases, with 12 bases lying between them. CDR3 length: 15 residues. Germline-derived CDR1 and CDR2 are SGHRS and YFSETQ. CDR3 nucleotides: TGCGCCAGCAGCTTAAGGACTGGACCCTCCTACGAGCAGTACTTC. It translates to CASSLRTGPSYEQYF.

The gene calls are TRBV6-5 and TRBJ1-5; tentatively, D is TRBD1 (5 bases). The CDR3 is made up of 16 amino acids. CDR1 is MNHEY and CDR2 is SVGAGI in the germline V gene. The germline V and J ends were trimmed by 2 bases and 3 bases, with 14 bases remaining between them. The CDR3 nucleotides are TGTGCCAGCAGTTACGGTAGTAGGGGAAACAATCAGCCCCAGCATTTT. Residues: CASSYGSRGNNQPQHF.